The 24 T cell receptor beta chains below come from one sample, sequenced in a study of blood T cell repertoires in COVID-19. TCRdb keeps only in-frame clones here, not all; method: immunoSEQ multiplex PCR. The table has around 30,000 clones, around 83% seen once. Material: peripheral blood. Every receptor here comes from a human donor in a cohort sampled during active COVID-19.

The chain joins TRBV6-2 or TRBV6-3 to TRBJ2-4; D might be TRBD2 (6 bases). With 5 bases removed from V and 4 bases from J, the gap between germline ends came to 18 bases. The CDR3 totals 16 residues. CDR1 is MNHEY, CDR2 SVGEGT, per germline. CDR3 DNA: TGTGCCAGCAGTGCAGCCTCGTGGGACTTTAAAAACATTCAGTACTTC. This codes for CASSAASWDFKNIQYF.

There are a few counts of this clone. The chain combines TRBV7-9 with TRBJ2-1; D perhaps matches TRBD1 (6 bases). Germline loops: CDR1 SEHNR, CDR2 FQNEAQ (reference sequence). Trimming took off 1 base at V and 2 bases at J, with 9 bases between the two ends. The CDR3 is 15 amino acids. CDR3 residues: CASSLEQGAYNEQFF. The CDR3 region has the DNA TGTGCCAGCAGCTTAGAACAGGGAGCCTACAATGAGCAGTTCTTC.

The chain recombines TRBV6-5 with TRBJ2-1; 7 bases match TRBD1. The V gene's germline CDR1 is MNHEY and CDR2 SVGAGI. V shed 5 bases and J 6 bases; nucleotides not matched to a gene: 7. This CDR3 spans 14 amino acids. CDR3 nucleotides: TGTGCCAGCAGTACGTTTGACAGGGTCAATGAGCAGTTCTTC. Translating gives CASSTFDRVNEQFF.

The gene calls are TRBV27 and TRBJ2-2; D might be TRBD2 (7 bases). CDR3 length: 13 residues. The germline V and J ends were trimmed by 11 bases and 4 bases, with 14 bases remaining between them. Looked up from germline, CDR1 is MNHEY and CDR2 is SMNVEV (reference sequence). Here the CDR3 reads CASQGGGTGELFF. The CDR3 nucleotides are TGTGCCTCCCAGGGAGGGGGCACCGGGGAGCTGTTTTTT.

This chain joins TRBV6-5 and TRBJ2-5, with 7 bases lining up with TRBD1. V lost 6 bases and J lost 2; bases outside the gene matches: 9. This CDR3 is built from 15 residues. The germline V gene has CDR1 MNHEY and CDR2 SVGAGI. The DNA for the CDR3 is TGTGCCAGCAGACGACTGAGGGACAGACAAGAGACCCAGTACTTC. Protein product: CASRRLRDRQETQYF.

V usage is TRBV7-2 and J usage is TRBJ2-3; D uncertain. The CDR3 has 14 amino acids. V lost 7 bases and J lost 0, with 11 bases in between. The germline V gene encodes CDR1 SGHTA and CDR2 FQGNSA. CDR3: CASTLGGSTDTQYF. CDR3 in DNA: TGTGCCAGCACTCTCGGCGGTAGCACAGATACGCAGTATTTT.

This clone was seen once. The gene calls are TRBV2 and TRBJ2-3, with TRBD2 as a possible D gene (7 bases). This CDR3 comprises 14 residues. Per the germline V gene, CDR1 is SNHLY and CDR2 is FYNNEI. The V and J ends lost 4 bases and 4 bases respectively, with 12 bases between them. The CDR3 loop is CASSVRGQSDTQYF. DNA of the CDR3: TGTGCCAGCAGTGTGCGGGGGCAGTCAGATACGCAGTATTTT.

This clone appeared a single time. The V call is TRBV28, the J call TRBJ1-5; D might be TRBD1 (5 bases). Germline V gene data show CDR1 as MDHEN and CDR2 as SYDVKM. The CDR3 length is 14 residues. Trimming took off 3 bases at V and 6 bases at J, with 12 bases between the two ends. The CDR3 sequence: CASSFPMGGQPQHF. The CDR3, as DNA: TGTGCCAGCAGTTTTCCGATGGGGGGTCAGCCCCAGCATTTT.

Only one count was recorded for this clone. The CDR3 DNA sequence: TGTGCCAGCAGCCTCTCTGGGGCCAACGTCCTGACTTTC. Encoded protein: CASSLSGANVLTF. The chain carries TRBV12-3 or TRBV12-4 and TRBJ2-6; D gene uncertain. There are 13 residues in the CDR3. Between the trimmed V and J ends, which lost 6 bases and 0 bases, there was a span of 3 bases.

This chain links TRBV6-5 with TRBJ1-1; no clear D gene. The CDR3 loop spans 11 amino acids. V was clipped by 0 bases and J by 11 bases, with 7 bases between them. Germline V CDR1 and CDR2: MNHEY, SVGAGI. CDR3 nucleotides: TGTGCCAGCAGTTACTCGAATCGGGCTTTCTTT. Amino acid sequence: CASSYSNRAFF.

The rearrangement uses TRBV7-2 and TRBJ2-2; perhaps TRBD2 as D (5 bases). Trimming left V 3 bases short and J 7 bases short, with 6 bases between. Per the germline V gene, CDR1 is SGHTA and CDR2 is FQGNSA. This CDR3 is 12 amino acids long. The CDR3: CASSFGGGELFF. The DNA of the CDR3 is TGTGCCAGCAGCTTCGGAGGCGGGGAGCTGTTTTTT. Variable domain in full (rest from reference TRBV7-2 and TRBJ2-2): GAGVSQSPSNKVTEKGKDVELRCDPISGHTALYWYRQSLGQGLEFLIYFQGNSAPDKSGLPSDRFSAERTGGSVSTLTIQRTQQEDSAVYLCASSFGGGELFFGEGSRLTVL.

The chain recombines TRBV4-3 with TRBJ1-2; the D gene is possibly TRBD1 (6 bases). The CDR3 length is 15 residues. The V end was cut by 0 bases, the J end by 5 bases, with 13 bases between. Per the germline V gene, CDR1 is LGHNA and CDR2 is YSLEER. The CDR3 protein is CASSQDWGPLYGYTF. DNA for the CDR3: TGCGCCAGCAGCCAAGATTGGGGGCCCCTTTATGGCTACACCTTC.

A few counts support this clone. V usage is TRBV10-2 and J usage is TRBJ2-2; 9 bases line up with TRBD2. This CDR3 region has 17 residues. V shed 3 bases, J shed 5 bases, and the junction held 10 bases outside the gene matches. CDR1 is WSHSY, CDR2 SAAADI, per germline. The CDR3 protein is CASSDIRIAGETGELFF. CDR3 sequence (DNA): TGCGCCAGCAGTGACATCCGAATAGCGGGAGAAACCGGGGAGCTGTTTTTT.

The CDR3 spells CASSWGGNTEAFF. The CDR3 region has the DNA TGTGCCAGCAGCTGGGGGGGAAACACTGAAGCTTTCTTT. V gene TRBV7-2 combines with J gene TRBJ1-1; maybe TRBD1 (5 bases). V was shortened by 4 bases and J by 2 bases, with 8 bases between the two germline ends. The germline V gene encodes CDR1 SGHTA and CDR2 FQGNSA. The length of the CDR3 is 13 residues.

The chain joins TRBV7-2 to TRBJ2-7; TRBD2 matches 10 bases. V lost 1 base and J lost 5; bases outside the gene matches: 14. In germline, CDR1 is SGHTA, CDR2 FQGNSA. This CDR3 region has 18 residues. This CDR3 is CASSLGLRVSGGVHEQYF. The DNA for the CDR3 is TGTGCCAGCAGCTTAGGGCTTCGGGTGAGCGGGGGGGTCCACGAGCAGTACTTC. The complete variable domain, with remaining parts taken from reference TRBV7-2 and TRBJ2-7, reads GAGVSQSPSNKVTEKGKDVELRCDPISGHTALYWYRQSLGQGLEFLIYFQGNSAPDKSGLPSDRFSAERTGGSVSTLTIQRTQQEDSAVYLCASSLGLRVSGGVHEQYFGPGTRLTVT.

V usage is TRBV3-1 (or the pseudogene TRBV3-2) and J usage is TRBJ2-7; 10 bases agree with TRBD2. V lost 8 bases to trimming and J lost 2 bases; unmatched junction nucleotides: 6. CDR3 length equals 14 residues. CDR1 is LGHDT, CDR2 YNNKEL, per germline (reference sequence). CDR3 DNA: TGTGCCAGCGAGTCTAGCGGGGGCACCTACGAGCAGTACTTC. Amino acids: CASESSGGTYEQYF.

This clone was seen only once. V and J are TRBV12-3 or TRBV12-4 and TRBJ1-1; TRBD1 matches 7 bases. V trimming: 5 bases; J trimming: 9 bases; junction bases outside the gene matches: 6. The CDR3 runs 12 residues. DNA of the CDR3: TGTGCCAGCAGTACACGGACAGGTAAAGCTTTCTTT. Protein sequence: CASSTRTGKAFF.

The chain is built from TRBV27 and TRBJ2-1; weak D call: TRBD2 (6 bases). Germline loops: CDR1 MNHEY, CDR2 SMNVEV (reference sequence). V was clipped by 2 bases and J by 2 bases, with 10 bases between them. The CDR3 is 15 amino acids. CDR3 amino acids: CASSLRGNPYNEQFF. DNA of the CDR3: TGTGCCAGCAGTTTACGCGGGAACCCCTACAATGAGCAGTTCTTC.

In DNA form, the CDR3 reads TGTGCCAGTAGTCACCGTGGGCCGGAGGACTATGGCTACACCTTC. It codes for CASSHRGPEDYGYTF. This rearrangement joins TRBV19 to TRBJ1-2; D is undetermined. Germline V gene data show CDR1 as LNHDA and CDR2 as SQIVND (reference sequence). The CDR3 runs to 15 residues. Trimming took 5 bases from V and 3 from J, leaving 16 bases between them.

The CDR3 DNA sequence: TGTGCCAGCAGCCCTTACTCGGACAGGGGGCTATTAGAGACCCAGTACTTC. It yields the protein CASSPYSDRGLLETQYF. V usage is TRBV7-8 and J usage is TRBJ2-5; 11 bases are a match to TRBD1. J was trimmed by 4 bases and V by 5 bases; bases with no gene match: 12. The CDR3 is made up of 17 amino acids. The germline CDR1 and CDR2 sequences are SGHVS and FQNEAQ. The variable domain in full, with the rest retrieved from reference TRBV7-8 and TRBJ2-5, is GAGVSQSPRYKVAKRGQDVALRCDPISGHVSLFWYQQALGQGPEFLTYFQNEAQLDKSGLPSDRFFAERPEGSVSTLKIQRTQQEDSAVYLCASSPYSDRGLLETQYFGPGTRLLVL.

V usage is TRBV5-1 and J usage is TRBJ2-3; 13 bases fit TRBD2. Unmatched junction bases numbered 11, after V lost 4 bases and J lost 3 bases. Germline CDR1 reads SGHRS; CDR2 reads YFSETQ. The CDR3 loop spans 18 amino acids. This CDR3 reads CASSPLLAGGPRTDTQYF. CDR3 coding DNA: TGCGCCAGCAGCCCTTTACTAGCGGGGGGGCCGCGGACAGATACGCAGTATTTT.

The rearrangement joins TRBV19 to TRBJ1-4, with a tentative D call TRBD1 (5 bases). This CDR3 is built from 15 residues. Germline loops: CDR1 LNHDA, CDR2 SQIVND (reference sequence). Trimming left V 6 bases short and J 0 bases short, with 11 bases between. CDR3 in amino acids: CASRYRRATNEKLFF. In DNA form, the CDR3 reads TGTGCCAGTAGGTACAGGCGAGCAACTAATGAAAAACTGTTTTTT.

The chain has TRBV7-9 and TRBJ1-2, with 10 nucleotides matching TRBD1. The CDR3 loop spans 14 amino acids. The V gene's germline CDR1 is SEHNR and CDR2 FQNEAQ (reference sequence). V lost 0 bases to trimming and J lost 6 bases; unmatched junction nucleotides: 1. CDR3: CASSLAGQGNGYTF. The CDR3 DNA reads TGTGCCAGCAGCTTAGCGGGACAGGGGAATGGCTACACCTTC. The full variable domain, rest sourced from reference TRBV7-9 and TRBJ1-2, is DTGVSQNPRHKITKRGQNVTFRCDPISEHNRLYWYRQTLGQGPEFLTYFQNEAQLEKSRLLSDRFSAERPKGSFSTLEIQRTEQGDSAMYLCASSLAGQGNGYTFGSGTRLTVV.

Written as DNA, the CDR3 is TGTGCCAGCAGCCTTCCGACTAGCGGGAAAGTTCCAGATACGCAGTATTTT. This encodes CASSLPTSGKVPDTQYF. J is TRBJ2-3 and V is TRBV5-4; 11 nucleotides agree with TRBD2. V dropped 4 bases and J dropped 4; count of bases not matched to a gene: 11. Looked up from germline, CDR1 is SGHNT and CDR2 is YYREEE (reference sequence). The CDR3 runs to 17 residues.